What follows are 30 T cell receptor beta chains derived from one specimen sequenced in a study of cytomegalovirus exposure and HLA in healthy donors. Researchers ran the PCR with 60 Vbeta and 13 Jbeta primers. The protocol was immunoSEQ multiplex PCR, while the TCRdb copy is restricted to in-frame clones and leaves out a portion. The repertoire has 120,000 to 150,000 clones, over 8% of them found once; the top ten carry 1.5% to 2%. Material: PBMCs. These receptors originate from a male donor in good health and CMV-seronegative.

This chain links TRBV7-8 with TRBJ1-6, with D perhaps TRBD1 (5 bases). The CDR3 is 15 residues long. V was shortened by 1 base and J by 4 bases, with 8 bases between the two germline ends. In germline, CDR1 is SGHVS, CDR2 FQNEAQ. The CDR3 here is CASSLVSGYNSPLHF. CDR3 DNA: TGTGCCAGCAGCTTAGTGTCAGGGTATAATTCACCCCTCCACTTT.

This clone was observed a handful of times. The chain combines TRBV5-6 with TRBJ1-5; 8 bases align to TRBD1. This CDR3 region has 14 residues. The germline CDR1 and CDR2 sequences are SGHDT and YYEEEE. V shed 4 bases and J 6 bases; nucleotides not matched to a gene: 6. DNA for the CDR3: TGTGCCAGCAGCCCAGGGACAGGACTTCAGCCCCAGCATTTT. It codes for CASSPGTGLQPQHF.

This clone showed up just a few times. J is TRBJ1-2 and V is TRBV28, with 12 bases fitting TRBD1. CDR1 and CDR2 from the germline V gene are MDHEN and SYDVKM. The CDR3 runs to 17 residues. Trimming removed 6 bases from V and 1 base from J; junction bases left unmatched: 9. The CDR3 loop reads CASSFRDRGRGNYGYTF. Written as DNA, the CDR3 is TGTGCCAGCAGCTTCCGGGACAGGGGGCGCGGTAACTATGGCTACACCTTC.

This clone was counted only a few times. This CDR3 reads CSARNSYEQYF. The CDR3 nucleotides read TGCAGTGCTAGAAATAGCTACGAGCAGTACTTC. V gene TRBV20-1 combines with J gene TRBJ2-7; D gene uncertain. The V gene lost 2 bases and the J gene lost 3 bases, with 5 bases spanning the gap. The germline V gene has CDR1 DFQATT and CDR2 SNEGSKA (reference sequence). The CDR3 sequence is 11 residues long.

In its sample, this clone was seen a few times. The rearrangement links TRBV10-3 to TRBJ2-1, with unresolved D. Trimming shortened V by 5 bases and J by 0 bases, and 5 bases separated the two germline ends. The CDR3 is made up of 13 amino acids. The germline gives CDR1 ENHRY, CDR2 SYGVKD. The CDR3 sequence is CAISLSSYNEQFF. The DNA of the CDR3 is TGTGCCATCAGTTTGAGCTCCTACAATGAGCAGTTCTTC.

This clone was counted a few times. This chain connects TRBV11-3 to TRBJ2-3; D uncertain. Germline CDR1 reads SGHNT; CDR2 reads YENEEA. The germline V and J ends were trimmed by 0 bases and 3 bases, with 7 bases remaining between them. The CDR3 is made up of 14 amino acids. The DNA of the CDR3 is TGTGCCAGCAGCTTAGATGTGCGTACAGATACGCAGTATTTT. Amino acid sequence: CASSLDVRTDTQYF.

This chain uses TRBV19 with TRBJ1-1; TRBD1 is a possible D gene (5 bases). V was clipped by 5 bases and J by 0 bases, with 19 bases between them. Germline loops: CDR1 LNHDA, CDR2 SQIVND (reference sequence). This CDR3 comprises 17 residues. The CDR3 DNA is TGTGCCAGTAGTCCCTCCCTTACAGGTATCATGAACACTGAAGCTTTCTTT. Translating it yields CASSPSLTGIMNTEAFF.

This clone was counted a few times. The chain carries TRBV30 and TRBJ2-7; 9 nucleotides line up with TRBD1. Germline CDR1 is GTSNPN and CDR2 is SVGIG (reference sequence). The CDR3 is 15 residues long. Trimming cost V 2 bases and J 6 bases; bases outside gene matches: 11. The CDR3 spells CAWSLRDRAGIEQYF. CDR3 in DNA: TGTGCCTGGAGTTTAAGGGACAGGGCCGGTATCGAGCAGTACTTC.

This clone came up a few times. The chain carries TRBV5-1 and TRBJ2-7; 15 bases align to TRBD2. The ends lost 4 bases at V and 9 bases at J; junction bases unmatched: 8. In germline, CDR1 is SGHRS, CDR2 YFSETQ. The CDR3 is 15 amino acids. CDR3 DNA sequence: TGCGCCAGCAGCCCGGGACTAGCGGGGGGCCAGGTGCAGTACTTC. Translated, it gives CASSPGLAGGQVQYF.

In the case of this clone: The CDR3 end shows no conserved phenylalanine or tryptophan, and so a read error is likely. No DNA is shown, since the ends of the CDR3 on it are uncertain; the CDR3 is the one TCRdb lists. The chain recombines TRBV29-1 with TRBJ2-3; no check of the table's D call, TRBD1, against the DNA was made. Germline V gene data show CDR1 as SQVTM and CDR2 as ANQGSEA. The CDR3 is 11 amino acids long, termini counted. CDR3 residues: CSVGRTDTKYL.

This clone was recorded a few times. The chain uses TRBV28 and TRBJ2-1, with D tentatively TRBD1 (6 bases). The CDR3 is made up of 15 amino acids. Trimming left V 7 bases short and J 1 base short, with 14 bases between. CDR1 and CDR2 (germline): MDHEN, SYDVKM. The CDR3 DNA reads TGTGCCAGCACCTCTTCAGGGGCTTCCTACAATGAGCAGTTCTTC. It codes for CASTSSGASYNEQFF.

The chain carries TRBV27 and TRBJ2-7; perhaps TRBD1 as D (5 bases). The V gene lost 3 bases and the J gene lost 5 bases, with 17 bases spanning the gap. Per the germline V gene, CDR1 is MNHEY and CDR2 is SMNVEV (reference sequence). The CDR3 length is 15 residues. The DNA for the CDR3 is TGTGCCAGCAGTTTTAAGGGGCATGTTTTTGACGAGCAGTACTTC. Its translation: CASSFKGHVFDEQYF.

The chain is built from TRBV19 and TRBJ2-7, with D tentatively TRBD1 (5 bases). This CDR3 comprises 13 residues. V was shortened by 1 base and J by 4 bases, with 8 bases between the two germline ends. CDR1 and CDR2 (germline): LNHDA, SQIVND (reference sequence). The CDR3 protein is CASSIGGSYEQYF. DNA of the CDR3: TGTGCCAGTAGTATAGGGGGCAGTTACGAGCAGTACTTC.

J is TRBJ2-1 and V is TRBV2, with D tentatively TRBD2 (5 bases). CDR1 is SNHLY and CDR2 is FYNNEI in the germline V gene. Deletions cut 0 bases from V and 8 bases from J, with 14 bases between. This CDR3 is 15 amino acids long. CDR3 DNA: TGTGCCAGCAGTGAAGCGCTTCTGACACTAGATGAGCAGTTCTTC. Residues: CASSEALLTLDEQFF.

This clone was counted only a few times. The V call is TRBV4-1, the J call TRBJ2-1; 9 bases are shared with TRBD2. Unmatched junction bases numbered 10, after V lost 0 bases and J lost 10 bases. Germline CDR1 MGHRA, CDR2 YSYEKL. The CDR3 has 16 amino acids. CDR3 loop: CASSQDPRNSGGEQFF. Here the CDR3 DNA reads TGCGCCAGCAGCCAAGATCCCAGGAATAGCGGGGGAGAGCAGTTCTTC.

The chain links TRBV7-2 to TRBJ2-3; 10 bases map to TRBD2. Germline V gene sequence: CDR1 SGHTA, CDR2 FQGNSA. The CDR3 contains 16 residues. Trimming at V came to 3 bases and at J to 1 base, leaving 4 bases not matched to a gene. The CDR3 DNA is TGTGCCAGCAGCTTTCAAGGGACTAGCGGCACAGATACGCAGTATTTT. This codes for CASSFQGTSGTDTQYF.

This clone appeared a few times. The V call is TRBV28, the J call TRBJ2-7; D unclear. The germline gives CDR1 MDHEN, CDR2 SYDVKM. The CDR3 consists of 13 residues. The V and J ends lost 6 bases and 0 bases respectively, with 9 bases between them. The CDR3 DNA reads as TGTGCCAGCAGAGTAGAGAGCTCCTACGAGCAGTACTTC. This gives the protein CASRVESSYEQYF.

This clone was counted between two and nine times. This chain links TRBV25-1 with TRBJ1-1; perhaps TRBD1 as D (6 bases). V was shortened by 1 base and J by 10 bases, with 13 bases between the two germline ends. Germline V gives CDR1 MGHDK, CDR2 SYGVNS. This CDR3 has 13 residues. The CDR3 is CASSESGQGRAFF. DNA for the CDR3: TGTGCCAGCAGTGAATCGGGCCAGGGGAGAGCTTTCTTT.

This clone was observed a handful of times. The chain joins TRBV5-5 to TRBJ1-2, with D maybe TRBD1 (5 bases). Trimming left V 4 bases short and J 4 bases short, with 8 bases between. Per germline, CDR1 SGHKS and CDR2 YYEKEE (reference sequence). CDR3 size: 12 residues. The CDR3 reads CASSTDSYGYTF. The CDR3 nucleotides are TGTGCCAGCAGCACTGACAGCTATGGCTACACCTTC. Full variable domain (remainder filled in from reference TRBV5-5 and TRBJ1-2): DAGVTQSPTHLIKTRGQQVTLRCSPISGHKSVSWYQQVLGQGPQFIFQYYEKEERGRGNFPDRFSARQFPNYSSELNVNALLLGDSALYLCASSTDSYGYTFGSGTRLTVV.

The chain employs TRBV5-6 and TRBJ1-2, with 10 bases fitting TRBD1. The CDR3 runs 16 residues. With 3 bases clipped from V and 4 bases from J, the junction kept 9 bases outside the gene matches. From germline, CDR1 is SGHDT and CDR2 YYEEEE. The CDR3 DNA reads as TGTGCCAGCAGCTGGGCTGGGACAGGGGAAGGCTATGGCTACACCTTC. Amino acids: CASSWAGTGEGYGYTF.

The CDR3, as DNA: TGTGCCAGCAGCTTGGTACAGGGCGTTTCACCCCTCCACTTT. Amino acid sequence: CASSLVQGVSPLHF. V is TRBV7-2 and J is TRBJ1-6, with a possible D match to TRBD1 (6 bases). Trimming pared 3 bases from V and 9 bases from J, leaving 12 bases between. Looked up from germline, CDR1 is SGHTA and CDR2 is FQGNSA. The CDR3 extends over 14 amino acids.

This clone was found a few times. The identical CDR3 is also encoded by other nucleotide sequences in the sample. This chain's CDR3 is CASSLPDRQGTPLHF. The CDR3 DNA reads TGCGCCAGCAGCTTGCCTGATAGACAGGGAACACCCCTCCACTTT. V is TRBV5-1 and J is TRBJ1-6, with 7 positions matching TRBD1. Losses at the gene ends were 1 base for V and 11 bases for J; bases not matched to a gene: 9. The germline gives CDR1 SGHRS, CDR2 YFSETQ. This CDR3 has 15 residues.

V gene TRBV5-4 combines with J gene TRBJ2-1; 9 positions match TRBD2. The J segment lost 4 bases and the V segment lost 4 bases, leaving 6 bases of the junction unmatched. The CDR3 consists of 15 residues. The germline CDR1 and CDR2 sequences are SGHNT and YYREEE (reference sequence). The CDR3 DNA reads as TGTGCCAGCAGCGTGAGAAGCGGGGGGTACAATGAGCAGTTCTTC. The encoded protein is CASSVRSGGYNEQFF.

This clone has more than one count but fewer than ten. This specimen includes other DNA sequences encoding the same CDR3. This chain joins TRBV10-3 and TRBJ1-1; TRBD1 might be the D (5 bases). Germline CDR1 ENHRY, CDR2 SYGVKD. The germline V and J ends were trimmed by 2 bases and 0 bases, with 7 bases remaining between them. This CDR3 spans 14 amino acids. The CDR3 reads CAISETGMNTEAFF. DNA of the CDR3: TGTGCCATCAGTGAGACAGGCATGAACACTGAAGCTTTCTTT.

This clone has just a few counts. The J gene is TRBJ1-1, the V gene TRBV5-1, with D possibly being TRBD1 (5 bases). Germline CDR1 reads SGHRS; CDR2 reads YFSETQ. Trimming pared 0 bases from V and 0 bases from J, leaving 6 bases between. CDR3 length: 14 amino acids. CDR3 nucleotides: TGCGCCAGCAGCTTGGAGACAGTGAACACTGAAGCTTTCTTT. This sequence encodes CASSLETVNTEAFF.

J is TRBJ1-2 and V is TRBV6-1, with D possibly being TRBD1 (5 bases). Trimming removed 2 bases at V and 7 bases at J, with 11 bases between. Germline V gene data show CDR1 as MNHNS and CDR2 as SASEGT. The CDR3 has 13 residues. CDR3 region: CASSEWGFSGYTF. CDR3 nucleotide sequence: TGTGCCAGCAGTGAATGGGGCTTCAGTGGCTACACCTTC.

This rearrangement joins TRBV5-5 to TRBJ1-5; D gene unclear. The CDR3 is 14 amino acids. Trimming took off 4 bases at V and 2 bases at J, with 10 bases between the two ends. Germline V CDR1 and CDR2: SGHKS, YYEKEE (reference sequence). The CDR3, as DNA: TGTGCCAGCAGCCCCGATGCGGGCAATCAGCCCCAGCATTTT. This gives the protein CASSPDAGNQPQHF. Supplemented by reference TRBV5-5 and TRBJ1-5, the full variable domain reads DAGVTQSPTHLIKTRGQQVTLRCSPISGHKSVSWYQQVLGQGPQFIFQYYEKEERGRGNFPDRFSARQFPNYSSELNVNALLLGDSALYLCASSPDAGNQPQHFGDGTRLSIL.

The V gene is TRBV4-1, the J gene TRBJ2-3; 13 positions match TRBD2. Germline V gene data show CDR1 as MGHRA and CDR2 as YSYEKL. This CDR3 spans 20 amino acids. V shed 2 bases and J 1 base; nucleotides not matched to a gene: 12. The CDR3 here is CASSQKDTGTSGDGTDTQYF. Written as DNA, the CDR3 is TGCGCCAGCAGCCAAAAAGACACCGGGACTAGCGGGGACGGCACAGATACGCAGTATTTT.

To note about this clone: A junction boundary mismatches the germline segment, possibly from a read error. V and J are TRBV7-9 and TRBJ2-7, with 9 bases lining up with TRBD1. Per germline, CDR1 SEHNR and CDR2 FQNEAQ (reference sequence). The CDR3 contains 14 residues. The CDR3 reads CGSSRQGVTYEQYF. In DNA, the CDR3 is TGTGGCAGCAGTCGACAGGGGGTGACCTACGAGCAGTACTTC.

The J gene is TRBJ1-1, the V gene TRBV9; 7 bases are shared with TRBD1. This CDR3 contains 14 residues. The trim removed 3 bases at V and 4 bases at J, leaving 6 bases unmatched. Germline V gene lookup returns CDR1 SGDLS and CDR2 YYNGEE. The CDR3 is CASSETGKGTEAFF. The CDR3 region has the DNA TGTGCCAGCAGCGAGACAGGGAAAGGCACTGAAGCTTTCTTT.